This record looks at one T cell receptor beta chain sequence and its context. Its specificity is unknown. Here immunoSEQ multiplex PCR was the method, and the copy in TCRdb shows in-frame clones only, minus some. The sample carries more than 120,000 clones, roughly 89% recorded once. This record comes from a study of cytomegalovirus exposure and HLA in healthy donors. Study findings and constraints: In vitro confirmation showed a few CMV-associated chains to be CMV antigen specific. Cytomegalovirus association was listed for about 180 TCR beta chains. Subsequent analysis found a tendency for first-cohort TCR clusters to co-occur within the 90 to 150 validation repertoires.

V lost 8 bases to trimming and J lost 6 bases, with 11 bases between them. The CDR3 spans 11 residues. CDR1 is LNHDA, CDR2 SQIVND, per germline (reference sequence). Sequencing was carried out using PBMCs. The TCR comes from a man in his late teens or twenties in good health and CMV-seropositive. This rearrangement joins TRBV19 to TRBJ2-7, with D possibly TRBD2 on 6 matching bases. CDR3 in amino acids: CASEEGREQYF. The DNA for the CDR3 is TGTGCCAGTGAGGAGGGGCGCGAGCAGTACTTC.